Included here is one T cell receptor (beta chain) sequence, with context. As yet, its antigen is unknown. Any gene name here is a mouse gene name. The read halts 1 residue ahead of the CDR3 end, with the missing end drawn from the germline J gene. The same CDR3 arises from other DNA sequences in this sample as well. These data originate in a study of tissue T cells after allogeneic stem cell transplantation. The CDR3 sequence is 14 residues long. With 2 bases removed from V and 0 bases from J, the gap between germline ends came to 4 bases. Germline V gene data show CDR1 as SGHSA and CDR2 as FRNQAP. Overall study results and limits: Anatomically similar tissues had similar TCR repertoires within each patient.

Some clones are missing from TCRdb's copy, which holds only in-frame ones; the method was immunoSEQ multiplex PCR. The sample has over 40,000 clones, around 66% seen once. This receptor was identified in a pool of C57BL/6 mice in good health. The chain is built from TRBV16 and TRBJ1-4, with unresolved D. Sequences were obtained from sorted cells pooled from one or two spleens. The CDR3 here is CASSLTVSNERLFF. The CDR3 bases that were read are TGTGCAAGCAGCTTAACAGTTTCCAACGAAAGATTATTT.